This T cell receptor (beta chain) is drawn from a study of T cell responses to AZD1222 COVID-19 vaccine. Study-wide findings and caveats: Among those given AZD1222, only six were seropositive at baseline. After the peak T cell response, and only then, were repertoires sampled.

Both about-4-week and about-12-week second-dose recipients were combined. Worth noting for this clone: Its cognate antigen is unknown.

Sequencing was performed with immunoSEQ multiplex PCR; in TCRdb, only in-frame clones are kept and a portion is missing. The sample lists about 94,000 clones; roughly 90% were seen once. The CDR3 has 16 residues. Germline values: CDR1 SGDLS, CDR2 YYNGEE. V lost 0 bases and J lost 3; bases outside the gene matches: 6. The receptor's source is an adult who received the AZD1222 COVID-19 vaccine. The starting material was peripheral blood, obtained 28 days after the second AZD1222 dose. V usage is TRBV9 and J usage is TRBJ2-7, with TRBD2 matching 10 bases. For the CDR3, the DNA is TGTGCCAGCAGCGTAGCGCCTAGCGGGAGAGTCTACGAGCAGTACTTC. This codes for CASSVAPSGRVYEQYF.